The 28 T cell receptor beta chains reported below all come from one sample, sequenced in a study of T cell changes during pregnancy in multiple sclerosis. Only in-frame clones appear in the TCRdb table, and some are missing; sequencing was by immunoSEQ multiplex PCR. Of around 68,000 clones listed, around 91% are singletons. The source was peripheral blood, collected in the third trimester of pregnancy. Receptors were obtained from a female donor in good health, enrolled as a control in a pregnancy study.

The rearrangement uses TRBV28 and TRBJ2-3, with a tentative D call TRBD1 (6 bases). The V and J ends lost 4 bases and 9 bases respectively, with 11 bases between them. The CDR3 is 12 amino acids. The germline V gene encodes CDR1 MDHEN and CDR2 SYDVKM. In DNA, the CDR3 is TGTGCCAGCAGTTCCCTACAGGGCACGCAGTATTTT. It encodes CASSSLQGTQYF.

DNA for the CDR3: TGCGCCAGCAGCTCCGGCGACAGTTTCGGCTACACCTTC. Protein product: CASSSGDSFGYTF. J is TRBJ1-2 and V is TRBV5-1; perhaps TRBD1 as D (5 bases). This CDR3 has 13 residues. V was clipped by 3 bases and J by 8 bases, with 14 bases between them. Germline CDR1 reads SGHRS; CDR2 reads YFSETQ.

The gene calls are TRBV7-9 and TRBJ1-4, with 9 bases lining up with TRBD1. Looked up from germline, CDR1 is SEHNR and CDR2 is FQNEAQ (reference sequence). The CDR3 length is 14 residues. Unmatched junction bases numbered 7, after V lost 5 bases and J lost 9 bases. In DNA, the CDR3 is TGTGCCAGCAGCCCCACAGGGGGCAGGCAAAAACTGTTTTTT. This gives the protein CASSPTGGRQKLFF.

V gene TRBV5-4 combines with J gene TRBJ2-3; 9 bases are a match to TRBD2. This CDR3 region has 16 residues. The V gene's germline CDR1 is SGHNT and CDR2 YYREEE (reference sequence). Unmatched junction bases numbered 9, after V lost 4 bases and J lost 3 bases. Here the CDR3 reads CASSLPPGLATDTQYF. CDR3 DNA: TGTGCCAGCAGCCTACCCCCGGGACTAGCAACAGATACGCAGTATTTT.

This chain links TRBV15 with TRBJ2-3; weak D call: TRBD2 (6 bases). V was pared by 0 bases and J by 4 bases, with 11 bases between. Germline values: CDR1 LNHNV, CDR2 YYDKDF (reference sequence). The CDR3 has 15 amino acids. CDR3 nucleotides: TGTGCCACCAGCAGAGAGGACGGGAGTCCAGATACGCAGTATTTT. This gives the protein CATSREDGSPDTQYF.

This clone was recorded once. The chain joins TRBV28 to TRBJ2-5; 8 nucleotides align to TRBD1. Germline trimming cut 6 bases from V and 3 bases from J; bases unmatched to any gene: 18. The length of the CDR3 is 18 residues. Germline V gene data show CDR1 as MDHEN and CDR2 as SYDVKM. CDR3 region: CASSRVQGASLDEETQYF. CDR3 in DNA: TGTGCCAGCAGCCGGGTCCAGGGGGCATCCCTTGACGAAGAGACCCAGTACTTC.

The rearrangement uses TRBV6-5 and TRBJ2-5; 8 nucleotides agree with TRBD2. The germline V gene has CDR1 MNHEY and CDR2 SVGAGI. The trim removed 5 bases at V and 5 bases at J, leaving 10 bases unmatched. The CDR3 is 15 amino acids. The DNA of the CDR3 is TGTGCCAGCAGTGCCTATAGCGGGGCCCGGGAGACCCAGTACTTC. Translated, it gives CASSAYSGARETQYF.

The genes are TRBV5-1 and TRBJ2-1; 11 bases match TRBD1. CDR1 SGHRS and CDR2 YFSETQ come from the germline V gene. V gave up 4 bases and J gave up 15 bases; unmatched junction bases: 6. The CDR3 sequence is 12 residues long. CDR3 residues: CASSIGQGAPFF. The CDR3 DNA follows: TGCGCCAGCAGCATAGGACAGGGGGCTCCGTTCTTC.

The chain uses TRBV5-1 and TRBJ1-1; 8 nucleotides align to TRBD1. V was clipped by 4 bases and J by 1 base; unmatched bases: 3. The CDR3 sequence is 14 residues long. Germline CDR1 SGHRS, CDR2 YFSETQ. This CDR3 reads CASSPGTGNTEAFF. DNA for the CDR3: TGCGCCAGCAGCCCGGGGACAGGGAACACTGAAGCTTTCTTT.

V is TRBV6-6 and J is TRBJ2-3; TRBD2 matches 7 bases. V lost 4 bases to trimming and J lost 4 bases; unmatched junction nucleotides: 11. This CDR3 region has 16 residues. Per the germline V gene, CDR1 is MNHNY and CDR2 is SVGAGI (reference sequence). The CDR3 reads CASSSPSGLGPDTQYF. Here the CDR3 DNA reads TGTGCCAGCAGTTCACCGTCCGGACTAGGCCCAGATACGCAGTATTTT.

The rearrangement uses TRBV4-1 and TRBJ2-7; D is possibly TRBD2 (8 bases). V gave up 0 bases and J gave up 7 bases, with 16 bases separating them. The CDR3 loop spans 15 amino acids. Germline CDR1 MGHRA, CDR2 YSYEKL. CDR3 amino acids: CASSQDREGAREQYF. In DNA form, the CDR3 reads TGCGCCAGCAGCCAAGATCGGGAGGGGGCGCGGGAGCAGTACTTC.

This clone was observed once. CDR3 DNA: TGTGCCAGCAGCTTAGGGACAGCAAATGAGCAGTTCTTC. Translating it yields CASSLGTANEQFF. The chain uses TRBV11-3 and TRBJ2-1; TRBD1 is a possible D gene (6 bases). The CDR3 is made up of 13 amino acids. Germline V gene sequence: CDR1 SGHNT, CDR2 YENEEA. Trimming shortened V by 1 base and J by 7 bases, and 8 bases separated the two germline ends.

Only one count was recorded for this clone. The chain links TRBV5-4 to TRBJ1-2; D gene ambiguous. The CDR3 consists of 12 residues. Between the trimmed V and J ends, which lost 0 bases and 14 bases, there was a span of 14 bases. CDR1 is SGHNT and CDR2 is YYREEE in the germline V gene (reference sequence). The CDR3 bases are TGTGCCAGCAGCTTGGATAGGCCAGGAGGAACCTTC. Protein: CASSLDRPGGTF.

The rearrangement joins TRBV27 to TRBJ2-7, with 8 bases matching TRBD2. The germline V gene encodes CDR1 MNHEY and CDR2 SMNVEV (reference sequence). The CDR3 is 15 amino acids. V lost 4 bases to trimming and J lost 3 bases; unmatched junction nucleotides: 8. DNA for the CDR3: TGTGCCAGCAGTTGGAGCGGGGGTGGGTTCTACGAGCAGTACTTC. Translation: CASSWSGGGFYEQYF.

This clone has just a few counts. The rearrangement joins TRBV2 to TRBJ1-5, with D perhaps TRBD1 (6 bases). Germline loops: CDR1 SNHLY, CDR2 FYNNEI. The length of the CDR3 is 14 residues. Trimming pared 6 bases from V and 7 bases from J, leaving 16 bases between. CDR3 coding DNA: TGTGCCAGCAGCGCAGGGGTTGGGGCGCAGCCCCAGCATTTT. It is translated as CASSAGVGAQPQHF.

The chain carries TRBV30 and TRBJ2-1; 16 bases match TRBD2. The J segment lost 8 bases and the V segment lost 2 bases, leaving 9 bases of the junction unmatched. There are 17 residues in the CDR3. CDR1 and CDR2 from the germline V gene are GTSNPN and SVGIG (reference sequence). CDR3 coding DNA: TGTGCCTGGAGTATCGGGACTAGCGGGGGGGAGGGCGATGAGCAGTTCTTC. It yields the protein CAWSIGTSGGEGDEQFF.

V gene TRBV10-2 combines with J gene TRBJ2-5, with no clear D. This CDR3 is 13 amino acids long. Per the germline V gene, CDR1 is WSHSY and CDR2 is SAAADI. Trimming took 2 bases from V and 5 from J, leaving 9 bases between them. The CDR3 DNA follows: TGCGCCAGCAGTGAGGCTAGACGGGAGACCCAGTACTTC. It specifies CASSEARRETQYF.

This clone has just one count. The chain carries TRBV29-1 and TRBJ2-2; 13 bases match TRBD2. Germline lookup yields CDR1 SQVTM and CDR2 ANQGSEA. The ends lost 5 bases at V and 5 bases at J; junction bases unmatched: 8. This CDR3 comprises 16 residues. DNA for the CDR3: TGCAGCGTTCCGGGCCCGGGACTAGCGGGAACCGGGGAGCTGTTTTTT. It codes for CSVPGPGLAGTGELFF.

The rearrangement joins TRBV28 to TRBJ2-5; 7 bases match TRBD2. Per germline, CDR1 MDHEN and CDR2 SYDVKM. CDR3 size: 13 residues. After removal of 8 bases from V and 2 bases from J, the junction contained 5 bases not matched to a gene. The CDR3 nucleotides read TGTGCCAGCGGCTCGGGGGGACAAGAGACCCAGTACTTC. Its translation: CASGSGGQETQYF.

The V call is TRBV19, the J call TRBJ2-7, with a weak D call TRBD1 (5 bases). V lost 3 bases and J lost 0, with 12 bases in between. This CDR3 region has 15 residues. Germline CDR1 reads LNHDA; CDR2 reads SQIVND (reference sequence). The CDR3 loop reads CASSIGRGSSYEQYF. CDR3 DNA sequence: TGTGCCAGTAGTATCGGTAGGGGTAGCTCCTACGAGCAGTACTTC.

This clone came up a few times. The gene calls are TRBV7-9 and TRBJ1-6, with a weak D call TRBD1 (5 bases). The V end lost 2 bases, the J end lost 7 bases, and 15 bases lay between the germline ends. The germline gives CDR1 SEHNR, CDR2 FQNEAQ (reference sequence). The CDR3 runs to 16 residues. The CDR3 DNA sequence: TGTGCCAGCAGCTTAAGGGCAGGGCTGGGGAATTCACCCCTCCACTTT. Its translation is CASSLRAGLGNSPLHF.

V and J are TRBV5-6 and TRBJ1-1; a possible D gene is TRBD1 (6 bases). Deletions cut 1 base from V and 10 bases from J, with 11 bases between. Germline V CDR1 and CDR2: SGHDT, YYEEEE. This CDR3 is built from 12 residues. CDR3 bases: TGTGCCAGCAGCTTGTCGGACAGAATAGCTTTCTTT. It specifies CASSLSDRIAFF.

This clone was observed a few times. V gene TRBV19 combines with J gene TRBJ1-2; D uncertain. The CDR3 covers 13 residues. Trimming cost V 6 bases and J 8 bases, with 16 bases left between them. In germline, CDR1 is LNHDA, CDR2 SQIVND (reference sequence). The CDR3 DNA follows: TGTGCCAGTAGCTATCCGCAGCGTGTCGGCTACACCTTC. It is translated as CASSYPQRVGYTF.

This clone appeared once. The CDR3 here is CASSQVGGLPADTQYF. For the CDR3, the DNA is TGTGCCAGCAGCCAAGTCGGTGGGCTTCCTGCAGATACGCAGTATTTT. The chain links TRBV14 to TRBJ2-3, with D unresolved. This CDR3 is 16 amino acids long. Germline CDR1 is SGHDN and CDR2 is FVKESK. Trimming removed 1 base at V and 4 bases at J, with 15 bases between. The full variable domain, completed using reference TRBV14 and TRBJ2-3, is EAGVTQFPSHSVIEKGQTVTLRCDPISGHDNLYWYRRVMGKEIKFLLHFVKESKQDESGMPNNRFLAERTGGTYSTLKVQPAELEDSGVYFCASSQVGGLPADTQYFGPGTRLTVL.

The chain carries TRBV7-3 and TRBJ2-2; D is unresolved. Trimming removed 1 base from V and 2 bases from J, with 5 bases in between. CDR1 and CDR2 (germline): SGHTA, FQGTGA. This CDR3 contains 14 residues. In DNA form, the CDR3 reads TGTGCCAGCAGCTTAAGTAGTAACACCGGGGAGCTGTTTTTT. Its protein is CASSLSSNTGELFF.

The chain uses TRBV5-4 and TRBJ1-1, with D maybe TRBD1 (6 bases). V lost 0 bases and J lost 2, with 11 bases in between. CDR1 is SGHNT and CDR2 is YYREEE in the germline V gene (reference sequence). This CDR3 has 15 residues. CDR3 DNA: TGTGCCAGCAGCTTGGGGTTACAGGGAAACACTGAAGCTTTCTTT. Its translation: CASSLGLQGNTEAFF.

The chain uses TRBV6-1 and TRBJ1-6, with D unresolved. CDR3 length: 18 amino acids. V lost 4 bases, J lost 2 bases, and 18 bases lay in between. Germline assignment: CDR1 MNHNS and CDR2 SASEGT. In DNA form, the CDR3 reads TGTGCCAGCAGTGGCAGGCGGGCGAGGAGCACCTATAATTCACCCCTCCACTTT. Protein sequence: CASSGRRARSTYNSPLHF.

The chain recombines TRBV5-6 with TRBJ2-7; a possible D gene is TRBD1 (6 bases). The germline V and J ends were trimmed by 3 bases and 3 bases, with 7 bases remaining between them. The V gene's germline CDR1 is SGHDT and CDR2 YYEEEE. This CDR3 region has 12 residues. CDR3 DNA: TGTGCCAGCAGCTCACAGGGCTACGAGCAGTACTTC. Its translation: CASSSQGYEQYF.